This is a list of T cell receptor beta chains from one sample in a study of cytomegalovirus exposure and HLA in healthy donors. Generated by immunoSEQ multiplex PCR, the TCRdb table keeps only in-frame clones and is missing some. Seen here are around 150,000 clones, 75% observed once, and the top ten hold 4.9%. Sequencing was done on a sample of PBMCs. These receptors were obtained from a male donor in good health and CMV-seronegative. CDR3s leave out the opening cysteine and the closing phenylalanine or tryptophan. A D gene is named only where the DNA matches it firmly. The listing skips clone size in some rows; elsewhere it reads once, few, many or a size class.

d_gene,abundance,v_gene,CDR3aa
-,-,TRBV7-3,ASSLNRERSNEQF
TRBD1,-,TRBV5-1,ASSWDRVGGEQY
TRBD2,-,TRBV6-1,ASIRLATSSYEQY
-,-,TRBV19,ASSIKTEANYGYT
-,-,TRBV21-1,ASSRTGDAYNEQF
TRBD2,-,TRBV6-5,ASRPGLAGNEQF
-,-,TRBV6-5,ASSYSFSGTYEQY
TRBD1,-,TRBV27,ASSPTGQGTQY
TRBD2,once,TRBV28,ASSLPLAGTYNEQF
TRBD1,-,TRBV2,ASSGRDRDGYT
-,-,TRBV11-3,ASSDRSSYNEQF
TRBD1,-,TRBV28,ASSRGPGGYGYT
TRBD1,-,TRBV5-4,ASSLDRGSPQH
TRBD2,-,TRBV4-3,ASSQELAGSPPEQY
TRBD1,-,TRBV18,ASSPLQGAGTEAF
-,once,TRBV25-1,ASRDYTGELF
-,once,TRBV6-5,ASGRQGNEKLF
-,-,TRBV29-1,SVDINYGYT
TRBD1,-,TRBV18,ASSPPNRGQAVGSNQPQH
TRBD1,-,TRBV11-3,ASSPTKTGMSGELF
TRBD2,-,TRBV11-2,ASSFLAGDYEQY
TRBD2,-,TRBV4-2,ASSQDPRLAGGVTDTQY
-,-,TRBV7-9,ASSLVAASGYEQY
-,few,TRBV19,ASSIAHAHLYGYT
-,-,TRBV9,ASSVGGRSNEKLF
-,few,TRBV6-1,ASDSPLATGELF
TRBD1,-,TRBV18,ASSPPSRGRGEQY
-,-,TRBV11-2,ASSSRGDTEAF
-,once,TRBV5-1,ASSLGRGYAETQY
-,-,TRBV6-5,ASSAGIGGPQH
-,few,TRBV28,ASSLIGRGNTQY
TRBD2,-,TRBV2,ASHRLAGGRTDTQY
-,few,TRBV9,ASSVDGRSNEKLF
TRBD1,-,TRBV19,ASTLDRAVGYT
TRBD1,-,TRBV7-2,ASSYTGGGANVLT
-,-,TRBV4-3,ASSQAGLNEGHT
TRBD1,-,TRBV6-1,ASSGQGGTQY
-,-,TRBV4-1,ASSPIDTGPEQY
-,-,TRBV7-9,ASSLVGGKETQY
-,few,TRBV15,ATSRDLSSTQY
TRBD1,once,TRBV5-4,ASSLDRGGGNTIY
TRBD1,-,TRBV18,ASGGQEAVGTEAF
-,-,TRBV6-4,ATYEQY
-,-,TRBV6-5,ASSYSQGPSTDTQY
TRBD1,-,TRBV6-7,ASTKREGASSPLH
-,-,TRBV5-6,ASSLSTATYEQY
-,-,TRBV12-5,ASGLGQRRQETQY
TRBD1,-,TRBV2,ASRPGTGSFANEKLF
-,-,TRBV18,ASSLGRATEAF
TRBD2,-,TRBV9,ASSTRTSGGLNTGELF
-,-,TRBV7-9,ASSLPQNYGYT
-,-,TRBV5-4,ASSWANTRETQY
-,-,TRBV7-9,ASGLDRNTEAF
-,once,TRBV19,ASSMRGSGELF
-,-,TRBV7-9,ASSLDLGGDTQY
-,-,TRBV15,VTSTKTASYEQY
-,-,TRBV23-1,ASLRDTLGEQY